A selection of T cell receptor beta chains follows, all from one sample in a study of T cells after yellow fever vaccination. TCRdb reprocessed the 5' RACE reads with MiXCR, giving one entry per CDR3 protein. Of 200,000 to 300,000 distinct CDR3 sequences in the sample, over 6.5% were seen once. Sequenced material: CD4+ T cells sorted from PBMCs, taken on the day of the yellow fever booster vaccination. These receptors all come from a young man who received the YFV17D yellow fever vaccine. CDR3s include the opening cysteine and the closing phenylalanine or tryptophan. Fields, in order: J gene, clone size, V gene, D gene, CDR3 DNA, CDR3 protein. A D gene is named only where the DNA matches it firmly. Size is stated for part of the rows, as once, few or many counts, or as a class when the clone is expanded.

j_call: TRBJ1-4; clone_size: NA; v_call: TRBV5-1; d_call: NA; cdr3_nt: TGCGCCAGCAGATTTACCCGGACACCTAATGAAAAACTGTTTTTT; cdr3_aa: CASRFTRTPNEKLFF
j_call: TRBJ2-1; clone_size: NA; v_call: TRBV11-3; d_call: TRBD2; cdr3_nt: TGTGCCAGCAGCGTGGGACTAGCCGCTGAGCAGTTCTTC; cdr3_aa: CASSVGLAAEQFF
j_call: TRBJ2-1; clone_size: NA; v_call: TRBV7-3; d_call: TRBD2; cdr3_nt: TGTGCCAGCAGCCGGGACCCGGGACTAGCGGGAAACGAGCAGTTCTTC; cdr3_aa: CASSRDPGLAGNEQFF
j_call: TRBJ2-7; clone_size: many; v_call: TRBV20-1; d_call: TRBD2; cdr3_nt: TGCAGTGCCCCCCGCGGGGGAGGGGTATACGAGCAGTACTTC; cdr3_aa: CSAPRGGGVYEQYF
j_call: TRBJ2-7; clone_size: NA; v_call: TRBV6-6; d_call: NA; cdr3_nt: TGTGCCAGCAGTTACTCGAGAGCACCCGAGCAGTACTTC; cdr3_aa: CASSYSRAPEQYF
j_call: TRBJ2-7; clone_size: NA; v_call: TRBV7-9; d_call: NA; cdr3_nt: TGTGCCAGCAGCGACACGGGGAGAGGGTCCTACGAGCAGTACTTC; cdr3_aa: CASSDTGRGSYEQYF
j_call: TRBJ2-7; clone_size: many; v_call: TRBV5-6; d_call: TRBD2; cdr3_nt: TGTGCCAGCAGCACGACTAGCGGGAGCCCCATGGGATACTTC; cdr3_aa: CASSTTSGSPMGYF
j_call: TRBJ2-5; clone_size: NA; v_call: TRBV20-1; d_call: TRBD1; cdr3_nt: TGCAGTGCTAGATATCCAGGGGGTGGCACCCAAGAGACCCAGTACTTC; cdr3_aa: CSARYPGGGTQETQYF
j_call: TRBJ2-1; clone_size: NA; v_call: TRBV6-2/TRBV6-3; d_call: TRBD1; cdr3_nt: TGTGCCAGCAGCTTTCCGACAGGGGGCGTTGGTATAAATGAGCAGTTCTTC; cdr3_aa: CASSFPTGGVGINEQFF
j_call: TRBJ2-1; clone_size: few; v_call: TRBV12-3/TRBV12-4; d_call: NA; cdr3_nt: TGTGCCAGCAGTTTAGCGAGTAGCGGACAATACAATGAGCAGTTCTTC; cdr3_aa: CASSLASSGQYNEQFF
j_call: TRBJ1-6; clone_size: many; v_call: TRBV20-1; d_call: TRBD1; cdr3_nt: TGCAGTGCTAGAGAAGACAGGGATTCACCCCTCCACTTT; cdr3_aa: CSAREDRDSPLHF
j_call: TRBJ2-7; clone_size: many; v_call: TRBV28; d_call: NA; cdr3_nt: TGTGCCAGCAGTTTTTGGATTTCGGAAAACTACGAGCAGTACTTC; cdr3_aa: CASSFWISENYEQYF